Below, 19 T cell receptor beta chains from the same sample are listed, as sequenced in a study of cytomegalovirus exposure and HLA in healthy donors. PCR primers comprised 60 Vbeta and 13 Jbeta primers. Sequencing used immunoSEQ multiplex PCR; TCRdb keeps in-frame clones, though not all of them. The top ten hold less than 7% of the sample, which has approximately 79,000 clones, 78% seen once. The specimen sequenced was PBMCs. The origin of the receptors is a male donor in good health and CMV-seropositive.

This clone was picked up one time. This sequence joins TRBV10-3 and TRBJ1-6; the D gene is possibly TRBD1 (5 bases). Trimming removed 7 bases at V and 4 bases at J, with 8 bases between. This CDR3 region has 13 residues. CDR1 is ENHRY and CDR2 is SYGVKD in the germline V gene. The chain's CDR3 is CAITAGYNSPLHF. The CDR3 DNA is TGTGCCATCACAGCAGGGTATAATTCACCCCTCCACTTT.

The rearrangement uses TRBV11-3 and TRBJ2-2; D not resolved. The germline V gene encodes CDR1 SGHNT and CDR2 YENEEA. The CDR3 is 14 residues long. Trimming left V 5 bases short and J 6 bases short, with 13 bases between. The CDR3 spells CASSDRRSPGELFF. DNA for the CDR3: TGTGCCAGCAGCGATAGACGGAGTCCCGGGGAGCTGTTTTTT. The full variable domain, completed using reference TRBV11-3 and TRBJ2-2, is EAGVVQSPRYKIIEKKQPVAFWCNPISGHNTLYWYLQNLGQGPELLIRYENEEAVDDSQLPKDRFSAERLKGVDSTLKIQPAELGDSAVYLCASSDRRSPGELFFGEGSRLTVL.

V and J are TRBV6-4 and TRBJ1-2, with D perhaps matching TRBD1 (6 bases). V gave up 4 bases and J gave up 8 bases, with 23 bases separating them. The length of the CDR3 is 16 residues. CDR1 and CDR2 from the germline V gene are MRHNA and SNTAGT. DNA for the CDR3: TGTGCCAGCAGTGCCGTGACAGGTGTGCAGCATAGGGGCTACACCTTC. Translating it yields CASSAVTGVQHRGYTF.

This chain links TRBV10-3 with TRBJ1-1, with TRBD1 identical over 10 bases. Germline CDR1 is ENHRY and CDR2 is SYGVKD. The CDR3 contains 14 residues. V was clipped by 4 bases and J by 5 bases; unmatched bases: 4. The CDR3 protein is CAISADRGWTEAFF. CDR3 nucleotide sequence: TGTGCCATCAGTGCGGACAGGGGGTGGACTGAAGCTTTCTTT.

The rearrangement uses TRBV11-2 and TRBJ1-2; 10 bases map to TRBD1. The CDR3 loop spans 14 amino acids. Per germline, CDR1 SGHAT and CDR2 FQNNGV. The V and J ends lost 6 bases and 4 bases, in that order; junction bases with no gene match: 5. This CDR3 is CASRPGTGAYGYTF. The CDR3 DNA reads TGTGCCAGCAGACCCGGGACAGGGGCCTATGGCTACACCTTC.

The gene calls are TRBV25-1 and TRBJ2-7; D not resolved. Germline V gene lookup returns CDR1 MGHDK and CDR2 SYGVNS. The V and J ends lost 5 bases and 2 bases respectively, with 16 bases between them. CDR3 length: 15 residues. The CDR3 sequence is CASSRSWARPYEQYF. Written as DNA, the CDR3 is TGTGCCAGCAGTCGCAGTTGGGCCAGGCCCTACGAGCAGTACTTC.

Details on this clone: At one boundary the junction diverges from the germline segment, which might be a read error. The V and J genes are TRBV7-9 and TRBJ1-1; D unresolved. The length of the CDR3 is 13 residues. Germline V CDR1 and CDR2: SEHNR, FQNEAQ (reference sequence). The CDR3 DNA is TGTTCCAGCAGCTTAGCCCGGGATACTGAAGCTTTCTTT. Its protein product is CSSSLARDTEAFF. The full variable domain, completed using reference TRBV7-9 and TRBJ1-1, is DTGVSQNPRHKITKRGQNVTFRCDPISEHNRLYWYRQTLGQGPEFLTYFQNEAQLEKSRLLSDRFSAERPKGSFSTLEIQRTEQGDSAMYLCSSSLARDTEAFFGQGTRLTVV.

V usage is TRBV7-9 and J usage is TRBJ2-3, with 9 positions matching TRBD1. V lost 5 bases to trimming and J lost 1 base; unmatched junction nucleotides: 7. CDR3 length: 16 residues. Germline V gene sequence: CDR1 SEHNR, CDR2 FQNEAQ (reference sequence). CDR3 in amino acids: CASSLQGARGTDTQYF. CDR3 sequence (DNA): TGTGCCAGCAGCCTACAGGGGGCGCGAGGCACAGATACGCAGTATTTT.

V and J are TRBV9 and TRBJ2-2, with D tentatively TRBD1 (5 bases). Trimming stripped 2 bases from V and 6 bases from J, with 14 bases between. Germline lookup yields CDR1 SGDLS and CDR2 YYNGEE. This CDR3 spans 15 amino acids. The CDR3 spells CASSVSVGAPGELFF. The CDR3 DNA reads as TGTGCCAGCAGCGTTTCTGTAGGGGCCCCCGGGGAGCTGTTTTTT.

The rearrangement links TRBV11-2 to TRBJ2-1; a possible D gene is TRBD2 (5 bases). V was trimmed by 1 base and J by 10 bases, leaving 11 bases between them. This CDR3 is built from 13 residues. Per germline, CDR1 SGHAT and CDR2 FQNNGV. The CDR3 loop is CASSLVLREEQFF. Here the CDR3 DNA reads TGTGCCAGCAGCTTAGTTCTTCGGGAAGAGCAGTTCTTC.

The V call is TRBV28, the J call TRBJ1-4; 9 bases align to TRBD1. The V gene end was trimmed by 5 bases and the J gene end by 10 bases; junction bases not matched to a gene: 17. CDR3 length equals 17 residues. Germline V gives CDR1 MDHEN, CDR2 SYDVKM. CDR3 loop: CASSITGTGFLTGKLFF. CDR3 nucleotides: TGTGCCAGCAGTATTACCGGGACAGGGTTTTTAACGGGAAAACTGTTTTTT.

The chain joins TRBV20-1 to TRBJ1-2; D is ambiguous. The V end lost 6 bases, the J end lost 4 bases, and 9 bases lay between the germline ends. The CDR3 totals 11 residues. Germline-derived CDR1 and CDR2 are DFQATT and SNEGSKA (reference sequence). In DNA, the CDR3 is TGCAGTGCCCCTCTCGTCTATGGCTACACCTTC. Protein product: CSAPLVYGYTF.

This clone appeared a few times. This sequence joins TRBV6-5 and TRBJ1-5; a weak D match, TRBD1 (6 bases). From germline, CDR1 is MNHEY and CDR2 SVGAGI. This CDR3 comprises 14 residues. V was shortened by 5 bases and J by 9 bases, with 17 bases between the two germline ends. The CDR3 region is CASSIRAAGAPQHF. In DNA form, the CDR3 reads TGTGCCAGCAGTATCCGGGCCGCGGGGGCGCCCCAGCATTTT.

There are a few counts of this clone. This sequence joins TRBV28 and TRBJ1-2; the D is unclear. The germline V gene has CDR1 MDHEN and CDR2 SYDVKM. The CDR3 has 15 amino acids. The CDR3 region is CATSRGGRINYGYTF. CDR3 sequence (DNA): TGTGCAACATCGCGGGGAGGGAGAATCAACTATGGCTACACCTTC.

This clone appeared once. This chain connects TRBV6-1 to TRBJ1-2, with D maybe TRBD1 (6 bases). The CDR3 covers 15 residues. The ends were cut back, 6 bases at V and 5 bases at J, with 19 bases in the middle. Germline CDR1 is MNHNS and CDR2 is SASEGT. CDR3 sequence: CASRVTGLTVYGYTF. CDR3 nucleotides: TGTGCCAGCAGAGTAACAGGGTTGACAGTGTATGGCTACACCTTC.

The V call is TRBV28, the J call TRBJ1-1, with D perhaps matching TRBD1 (5 bases). Germline values: CDR1 MDHEN, CDR2 SYDVKM. The CDR3 loop spans 14 amino acids. The V gene lost 7 bases and the J gene lost 1 base, with 13 bases spanning the gap. The CDR3 here is CASTTGQSNTEAFF. CDR3 DNA sequence: TGTGCCAGCACCACCGGACAATCGAACACTGAAGCTTTCTTT. Looking up the rest from reference TRBV28 and TRBJ1-1 gives the full variable domain: DVKVTQSSRYLVKRTGEKVFLECVQDMDHENMFWYRQDPGLGLRLIYFSYDVKMKEKGDIPEGYSVSREKKERFSLILESASTNQTSMYLCASTTGQSNTEAFFGQGTRLTVV.

This clone was counted once. The chain has TRBV10-2 and TRBJ1-5; D is possibly TRBD1 (5 bases). The V gene lost 8 bases and the J gene lost 5 bases, with 22 bases spanning the gap. Germline V gene lookup returns CDR1 WSHSY and CDR2 SAAADI. The length of the CDR3 is 16 residues. The CDR3, as DNA: TGCGCCAGCGGGGGGTATGGGGGAAGAACGGATCAGCCCCAGCATTTT. Its protein is CASGGYGGRTDQPQHF.

This chain connects TRBV6-6 to TRBJ2-7; a weak D match, TRBD1 (6 bases). CDR3 length equals 14 residues. Trimming removed 6 bases from V and 2 bases from J, with 14 bases in between. Germline V gene lookup returns CDR1 MNHNY and CDR2 SVGAGI (reference sequence). As DNA, the CDR3 is TGTGCCAGCAGGCACCATGGGGGCACCTACGAGCAGTACTTC. Its protein is CASRHHGGTYEQYF.

The chain carries TRBV5-1 and TRBJ2-7; D possibly corresponds to TRBD2 (5 bases). Trimming removed 3 bases at V and 6 bases at J, with 10 bases between. This CDR3 has 12 residues. Germline CDR1 and CDR2: SGHRS and YFSETQ. CDR3 DNA: TGCGCCAGCAGCTCTACTAGAGCCGAGCAGTACTTC. Translating it yields CASSSTRAEQYF.